The 7 T cell receptor beta chains given below trace back to one sample, sequenced in a study of identical twins' blood T cells (dated by TCRdb to the early 2010s). The library was generated by 5' RACE. Instrument used: Illumina Genome Analyzer IIx. The public sequencing data were trimmed at Q25 with fastp and processed into clonotypes with MiXCR by TCRdb, which kept only in-frame beta chains. Rows are unified per CDR3 protein, each entry keeping the most common DNA and genes. A total of a few hundred thousand distinct CDR3 sequences appear in this sample, 28% of them only once. The biggest ten clones account for more than 5.5% of the sample. Sequencing input: PBMCs. The receptor source for this set is a woman aged 18-55 years in good health.

Details on this clonotype: One junction end disagrees with the germline gene, perhaps due to a read error. The chain recombines TRBV20-1 with TRBJ1-1; 7 nucleotides align to TRBD1. The CDR3 is 12 residues long. Germline V gives CDR1 DFQATT, CDR2 SNEGSKA (reference sequence). In DNA, the CDR3 is TGCAGTGCGCCGGACAGGAACACTGAAGCTTCCTTT. Residues: CSAPDRNTEASF.

The V gene is TRBV7-8, the J gene TRBJ1-5; D might be TRBD1 (5 bases). Germline CDR1 is SGHVS and CDR2 is FQNEAQ. Trimming removed 10 bases from V and 0 bases from J, with 22 bases in between. This CDR3 spans 17 amino acids. The CDR3 coding sequence is TGTGCCACTACCCGCCAGGGCGCCGTCTATAGCAATCAGCCCCAGCATTTT. Translating gives CATTRQGAVYSNQPQHF.

The chain combines TRBV18 with TRBJ1-5, with a possible D match to TRBD1 (5 bases). Looked up from germline, CDR1 is KGHSH and CDR2 is LQKENI. This CDR3 comprises 15 residues. The germline V and J ends were trimmed by 3 bases and 6 bases, with 15 bases remaining between them. CDR3 DNA: TGTGCCAGCTCACCCGCTCCAGGGAACGCTCAGCCCCAGCATTTT. It specifies CASSPAPGNAQPQHF.

The chain employs TRBV19 and TRBJ2-5; TRBD2 aligns across 12 bases. Trimming cost V 5 bases and J 2 bases; bases outside gene matches: 6. Germline CDR1 reads LNHDA; CDR2 reads SQIVND (reference sequence). The CDR3 length is 16 residues. The CDR3 reads CASSPGLAGLQETQYF. CDR3 in DNA: TGTGCCAGTAGTCCAGGACTAGCGGGATTGCAAGAGACCCAGTACTTC.

The chain has TRBV6-2 or TRBV6-3 and TRBJ1-3; D is perhaps TRBD1 (5 bases). Per the germline V gene, CDR1 is MNHEY and CDR2 is SVGEGT. The ends were cut back, 2 bases at V and 7 bases at J, with 12 bases in the middle. The CDR3 contains 14 residues. In DNA form, the CDR3 reads TGTGCCAGCAGTTACGAGAGGGGATCGAACACCATATATTTT. Its translation: CASSYERGSNTIYF.

This clonotype has more than one count but fewer than ten. The J gene is TRBJ1-1, the V gene TRBV5-4; 7 bases are a match to TRBD1. This CDR3 region has 16 residues. Germline CDR1 reads SGHNT; CDR2 reads YYREEE (reference sequence). V dropped 2 bases and J dropped 0; count of bases not matched to a gene: 7. The CDR3 protein is CASSLLTGTMNTEAFF. The CDR3 DNA reads TGTGCCAGCAGCTTATTGACAGGGACCATGAACACTGAAGCTTTCTTT.

Concerning this clonotype itself: This may be a read error, as it is one base from a much larger clone. This chain connects TRBV12-3 or TRBV12-4 to TRBJ1-4; D is undetermined. CDR3 length equals 13 residues. CDR3 sequence: CAGSWRGGEKLFF. DNA for the CDR3: TGTGCCGGCAGTTGGCGTGGCGGTGAAAAACTGTTTTTT.